The rows below give T cell receptor beta chains drawn from one sample of a study of T cell responses to AZD1222 COVID-19 vaccine. Repertoires were generated with immunoSEQ multiplex PCR, while TCRdb's copy carries only in-frame clones and drops some. The sample yields some 56,000 clones, approximately 92% seen once. The material sequenced was peripheral blood, taken 28 days after the second AZD1222 dose. These receptors originate from an adult who received the AZD1222 COVID-19 vaccine. Each CDR3 is given with its conserved first and last residue. Each record gives: D gene, clone size, V gene, J gene, CDR3 DNA, CDR3 protein. A D gene is named only where the DNA matches it firmly. Rows may omit the clone size; those that give it use once, few, many or a size class.

-	-	TRBV2	TRBJ2-3	TGTGCCACCCGGGAAGGCTTCAGCACAGATACGCAGTATTTT	CATREGFSTDTQYF
TRBD2	once	TRBV20-1	TRBJ2-5	TGCAGTGCTAGTGGTTCGAGTAGCGGGAGACGAGAGACCCAGTACTTC	CSASGSSSGRRETQYF
-	-	TRBV24-1	TRBJ2-3	TGTGCCACCAGTGATTCCGGCCGTATTAGCACAGATACGCAGTATTTT	CATSDSGRISTDTQYF
-	-	TRBV10-3	TRBJ1-1	TGTGCCATCAGTGAGTCGAAAGGCGGGAACACTGAAGCTTTCTTT	CAISESKGGNTEAFF
-	-	TRBV7-9	TRBJ1-1	TGTGCCAGCAGCTGGGGGCGGAACACTGAAGCTTTCTTT	CASSWGRNTEAFF
-	-	TRBV30	TRBJ1-1	TGTGCCTGGAGTGTCCAGGGGAACCCGGTGGCTTTCTTT	CAWSVQGNPVAFF
-	-	TRBV5-4	TRBJ1-6	TGTGCCAGCAGCTTGTATGGGGGGCGCCGGAATTCACCCCTCCACTTT	CASSLYGGRRNSPLHF
-	few	TRBV6-5	TRBJ2-7	TGTGCCAGCAGTTACTCTCGGAGAACCAGCGAGCAGTACTTC	CASSYSRRTSEQYF
-	-	TRBV12-3/TRBV12-4	TRBJ2-3	TGTGCCAGCAGCCGTTATGGGGCAGATACGCAGTATTTT	CASSRYGADTQYF
TRBD1	-	TRBV7-8	TRBJ2-7	TGTGCCAGCAGCCCGACAGGGGTCCCCTACGAGCAGTACTTC	CASSPTGVPYEQYF
TRBD2	medium-sized	TRBV7-9	TRBJ2-2	TGTGCCAGCAGCCCGAAGGCGGGAGGGCCCAACACCGGGGAGCTGTTTTTT	CASSPKAGGPNTGELFF
TRBD2	-	TRBV14	TRBJ2-7	TGTGCCAGCAGCCAAGTGACCGGGTGGAGGACTAGCGCAACCTACGAGCAGTACTTC	CASSQVTGWRTSATYEQYF
-	-	TRBV6-5	TRBJ2-7	TGTGCCAGCCTCCCAGGGGGGTTAGGGTACGAGCAGTACTTC	CASLPGGLGYEQYF
-	-	TRBV19	TRBJ2-3	TGTGCCAGTAAGGCTAGCCGGAGCGATACGCAGTATTTT	CASKASRSDTQYF
TRBD2	-	TRBV27	TRBJ2-3	TGTGCCAGCAGCGGGACTAGCGGATTCACAGATACGCAGTATTTT	CASSGTSGFTDTQYF
-	-	TRBV5-1	TRBJ1-1	TGCGCCAGCAGCCCCGGGGGGGGAAAAACTGAAGCTTTCTTT	CASSPGGGKTEAFF
-	-	TRBV3-1/TRBV3-2	TRBJ2-7	TGTGCCAGCAGCCATGAGGGACTGTCGGCCTACGAGCAGTACTTC	CASSHEGLSAYEQYF
-	-	TRBV5-1	TRBJ1-6	TGCGCCAGCGCTCAACGGGACCCCGATAATTCACCCCTCCACTTT	CASAQRDPDNSPLHF
-	-	TRBV18	TRBJ1-1	TGTGCCAGCTCACTCTCGAACACTGAAGCTTTCTTT	CASSLSNTEAFF
-	-	TRBV5-1	TRBJ2-5	TGCGCCAGCAGCTTGATTTCAGAGCTAGAGCAAGAGACCCAGTACTTC	CASSLISELEQETQYF
-	-	TRBV6-1	TRBJ2-5	TGTGCCAGCAGTGACTTCACCCGTGGGGTTAAAGAGACCCAGTACTTC	CASSDFTRGVKETQYF
-	-	TRBV7-9	TRBJ1-6	TGTGCCAGCAGCCCAGGGCCCAATTCACCCCTCCACTTT	CASSPGPNSPLHF
TRBD1	-	TRBV5-1	TRBJ1-2	TGCGCCAGCGGGGACAGGGGTGCAGAGGGCTACACCTTC	CASGDRGAEGYTF
TRBD1	-	TRBV11-2	TRBJ1-3	TGTGCCAGCAGCTTAGATCCCCCGGACAGGGCTGGAAACACCATATATTTT	CASSLDPPDRAGNTIYF
-	once	TRBV6-4	TRBJ2-1	TGTGCCAGCAGTGAGGACCGGGAGATCATTCGATCGAGCTCCCACAATGAGCAGTTCTTC	CASSEDREIIRSSSHNEQFF
-	-	TRBV19	TRBJ1-2	TGTGCCACTAACCCTAAAGGGGGGGATGGCTACACCTTC	CATNPKGGDGYTF
-	-	TRBV9	TRBJ2-3	TGTGCCAGCAGCGTAGGGTCTGCGTTAGATACGCAGTATTTT	CASSVGSALDTQYF
-	-	TRBV20-1	TRBJ2-5	TGCAGTGCTAGTGCCAGGGCAGGACAAGAGACCCAGTACTTC	CSASARAGQETQYF
-	-	TRBV10-3	TRBJ2-1	TGTGCCATCAGTGAGAACTCTAGACTAGACAATGAGCAGTTCTTC	CAISENSRLDNEQFF
TRBD1	-	TRBV5-4	TRBJ1-5	TGTGCCAGCAGCTCAGGGGGGGATAGCAATCAGCCCCAGCATTTT	CASSSGGDSNQPQHF
-	once	TRBV5-5	TRBJ1-2	TGTGCCAGCAGCTTGGCGAACCCAGGGTTTCTAGCCTATGGCTACACCTTC	CASSLANPGFLAYGYTF
-	once	TRBV30	TRBJ2-7	TGTGCCGGCTTATCGGGACGGCTGAGGAGCTCCTACGAGCAGTACTTC	CAGLSGRLRSSYEQYF
-	-	TRBV27	TRBJ1-2	TGTGCCAGCAGTTTCCGGCTTGGGGGGGGCTACACCTTC	CASSFRLGGGYTF
TRBD1	-	TRBV7-6	TRBJ1-5	TGTGCCAGCAGCTTACGGAGCCAGGGGGATCAGCCCCAGCATTTT	CASSLRSQGDQPQHF
TRBD1	-	TRBV27	TRBJ2-7	TGTGCCAGCAGTTCCCCCGGGACAGGGTGGTTCGAGCAGTACTTC	CASSSPGTGWFEQYF
-	-	TRBV30	TRBJ2-3	TGTGCCTGGAGTGTCCAGCCGGATACGCAGTATTTT	CAWSVQPDTQYF